This section outlines one T cell receptor beta chain sequence together with its context. Antigen specificity is unknown. TCRdb's table, derived via immunoSEQ multiplex PCR, lists solely in-frame clones and lacks some. The data contain about 110,000 clones, 80% to 95% of them singletons. The source of the sample is a study of CD4+ T cells in melanoma. In germline, CDR1 is SGHAT, CDR2 FQNNGV. The CDR3 sequence is 14 residues long. The V end was cut by 3 bases, the J end by 5 bases, with 13 bases between. Broader study findings: In melanoma, neoantigen-specific CD4+ T cells reportedly differed in differentiation state. CD8+ T cell, macrophage and B cell function reportedly correlated with neoantigen-specific CD4+ T cells.

This TCR derives from a human donor with melanoma. The gene calls are TRBV11-2 and TRBJ1-1; tentative D call: TRBD1 (5 bases). Material for sequencing was peripheral blood. The CDR3 protein is CASSFGGGRTEAFF. The DNA for the CDR3 is TGTGCCAGCAGCTTCGGCGGGGGGAGGACTGAAGCTTTCTTT. The complete variable domain, with remaining parts taken from reference TRBV11-2 and TRBJ1-1, reads EAGVAQSPRYKIIEKRQSVAFWCNPISGHATLYWYQQILGQGPKLLIQFQNNGVVDDSQLPKDRFSAERLKGVDSTLKIQPAKLEDSAVYLCASSFGGGRTEAFFGQGTRLTVV.